This T cell receptor beta chain was captured by sequencing in a study of OX40 agonist ivuxolimab in advanced cancers. Across the whole study: At just under 85% male, the cohort had a mean age of about 60 years, ranging from roughly 20 to 85. Study-wide points: CD4+ and CD8+ T cells in blood underwent clonal expansion by week 6 at 0.1 to 3.0 mg/kg.

Generated by immunoSEQ multiplex PCR, the TCRdb table keeps only in-frame clones and is missing some. Of more than 50,000 clones in the sample, 84% were seen once. Autoimmune disease history or systemic immunosuppression led to patients being barred. A word on this clone: Its specificity is not known.

The source was CD4+ or CD8+ T cells sorted from blood, collected in a trial of the OX40 agonist ivuxolimab. This TCR came from an adult with an advanced solid tumor such as melanoma, head and neck, liver or kidney cancer.

The CDR3 sequence: CASSQEGKPYEQYF. The CDR3 DNA reads TGTGCCAGCAGCCAAGAGGGCAAACCCTACGAGCAGTACTTC. The gene calls are TRBV14 and TRBJ2-7; D gene unclear. There are 14 residues in the CDR3. V was pared by 0 bases and J by 2 bases, with 8 bases between. Germline loops: CDR1 SGHDN, CDR2 FVKESK. Looking up the rest from reference TRBV14 and TRBJ2-7 gives the full variable domain: EAGVTQFPSHSVIEKGQTVTLRCDPISGHDNLYWYRRVMGKEIKFLLHFVKESKQDESGMPNNRFLAERTGGTYSTLKVQPAELEDSGVYFCASSQEGKPYEQYFGPGTRLTVT.